The T cell receptor beta chain under discussion was sequenced for a study of response to subunit inactivated influenza vaccine (dated by TCRdb to the late 2010s). Context from the whole study: Deep quantitative profiling of the T cell receptor repertoire was used in the study to follow responses to a trivalent subunit inactivated influenza vaccine. Points the paper makes about the study in general: The authors proposed that each seasonal influenza vaccination may bring in only a limited number of new T cells.

This clonotype was seen more than once but under ten times. This clone's antigen is unknown. Base quality data are lacking; no much larger clone is found one base away. The germline V gene (reference sequence) sets CDR1 to DFQATT and CDR2 to SNEGSKA. Reading from cysteine to phenylalanine, the CDR3 counts 14 amino acids. The only DNA kept is the CDR3, 42 bases in frame from the first base. The trim is 3 bases for V and 4 bases for J, with a gap of 15 bases between the germline ends. Libraries were constructed by RT-PCR. TCRdb shows the sequencer as Illumina HiSeq 2500. TCRdb ran its own pipeline on the public reads, namely fastp trimming at Q25 and MiXCR clone calling, and kept in-frame beta chains. Every CDR3 protein is listed once, alongside the most common genes and DNA of its rows. This sample has approximately 520,000 distinct CDR3 sequences in its table, and 16% of those were observed once. The biggest ten clones account for 3% to 3.5% of the sample.

The source material was CD4+ T cells sorted from PBMCs, sampled 23 months after vaccination. Rearrangement joined TRBV20-1 to TRBJ1-1, with the identity of the D gene unclear. The receptor was derived from a man aged 50 to 69 who received an inactivated influenza vaccine. Donor details come from another sample of the same person, matched by shared clones. The CDR3 region has the sequence CSARDVDRITEAFF. Read as DNA, the sequence is TGCAGTGCTAGGGACGTAGATCGGATCACTGAAGCTTTCTTT.